This is a list of T cell receptor beta chains from one sample in a study of long-term antiretroviral therapy in people with HIV. Produced via immunoSEQ multiplex PCR; TCRdb's table is partial and in-frame only. The sample records about 19,000 clones, about 80% being singletons. Sequences were derived from unsorted PBMCs, sampled 0.5 years before starting antiretroviral therapy. The receptors stem from a woman between 50 and 59 years old with HIV. CDR3s include the opening cysteine and the closing phenylalanine or tryptophan. Each record gives: J gene, V gene, CDR3 protein.

>TRBJ2-7|TRBV28
CASSFGENEQYF
>TRBJ2-5|TRBV15
CATSRDRGRETQYF
>TRBJ2-1|TRBV11-2
CASSWEGRHNEQFF
>TRBJ1-5|TRBV6-5
CASSLGIDNQPQHF
>TRBJ2-7|TRBV29-1
CSVEGTGLSTYEQYF
>TRBJ2-3|TRBV4-1
CASSQADLLGAGDTQYF
>TRBJ2-5|TRBV7-9
CASSLSLVPGQHFQETQYF
>TRBJ2-3|TRBV6-4
CASSETSGATDTQYF
>TRBJ2-5|TRBV7-9
CASSLLGAKTQYF
>TRBJ1-2|TRBV5-5
CASSLSMSAYGYTF
>TRBJ2-1|TRBV20-1
CSARDRTEQFF
>TRBJ2-5|TRBV6-6
CASSAQRGRGETQYF
>TRBJ1-5|TRBV30
CAWAPRGGNQPQHF
>TRBJ1-1|TRBV5-1
CASRLGNTEAFF
>TRBJ1-4|TRBV5-1
CASSFGDSVYEKLFF
>TRBJ2-7|TRBV5-1
CASSLDSLRDEQYF
>TRBJ2-1|TRBV11-2
CASSFHGINNEQFF
>TRBJ2-2|TRBV6-1
CASSEASGGTGELFF
>TRBJ2-1|TRBV5-1
CASSQGTEGNEQFF
>TRBJ2-3|TRBV9
CASSVGLADRDTQYF
>TRBJ2-1|TRBV14
CASSLTSAYNEQFF
>TRBJ1-3|TRBV30
CAWSGGLPDTIYF
>TRBJ1-1|TRBV10-1
CASSEYRGTEAFF
>TRBJ1-5|TRBV19
CASRGTGTGNQPQHF
>TRBJ2-3|TRBV12-2
CASRLVFPSGGFSTDTQYF
>TRBJ1-5|TRBV7-8
CASSRRTGINQPQHF
>TRBJ2-3|TRBV7-3
CASSTGVGSTDTQYF
>TRBJ2-2|TRBV5-1
CATKGPPLNTGELFF
>TRBJ2-7|TRBV10-1
CASSEQGAKEQYF
>TRBJ2-1|TRBV10-3
CAISPSGTSGGGEQFF
>TRBJ1-2|TRBV2
CASSRVAGVVNYGYTF
>TRBJ1-5|TRBV6-6
CASSYPSEYSNQPQHF
>TRBJ1-6|TRBV9
CASSVEGGPNSPLHF
>TRBJ1-2|TRBV6-6
CASSWGGGYTF
>TRBJ2-5|TRBV7-9
CASSLGDMLQETQYF
>TRBJ1-5|TRBV6-1
CASAPGPNQPQHF
>TRBJ1-6|TRBV28
CASIDASSYNSPLHF